The present T cell receptor (beta chain) was sequenced within a study of early T cells in non-severe SARS-CoV-2 infection. Study background: From unsorted whole blood, bulk RNA was sequenced, and the chains remained unpaired.

Comments on this clonotype: Its antigen is as yet unknown.

Study observations and caveats: VDJdb matches were skewed toward anti-spike CD8 T cell responses.

Unique molecular identifiers were affixed to single, distinct cDNA molecules. TCRdb re-derived calls from the 5' RACE reads in MiXCR, one entry per CDR3 protein. This table has approximately 30,000 distinct CDR3 sequences, over 6.5% appearing once. The sequence was collected from an adult who was a healthcare worker with PCR-confirmed SARS-CoV-2 infection or an uninfected control (not recorded which). The specimen sequenced was whole blood.

The CDR3, as DNA: TGTGCCACCAGCAGAGAGAAGATACTGGGACTAGCGCACTCCTACGAGCAGTACTTC. Protein sequence: CATSREKILGLAHSYEQYF. The chain has TRBV15 and TRBJ2-7, with 10 bases aligning to TRBD2. The CDR3 is 19 amino acids. Trimming removed 0 bases from V and 0 bases from J; junction bases left unmatched: 11. CDR1 and CDR2 from the germline V gene are LNHNV and YYDKDF (reference sequence).